The 20 T cell receptor beta chains presented below share a single source sample, sequenced in a study of blood T cell repertoires in COVID-19. Generated by immunoSEQ multiplex PCR, the TCRdb table keeps only in-frame clones and is missing some. The sample has fewer than 200,000 clones; approximately 80% are singletons. The specimen sequenced was PBMCs or T cells enriched from blood (not recorded which). These receptors all come from a woman aged 60-75 years with acute COVID-19.

The chain joins TRBV10-2 to TRBJ2-5, with a weak D call TRBD2 (6 bases). V was clipped by 2 bases and J by 2 bases, with 6 bases between them. Germline V gene sequence: CDR1 WSHSY, CDR2 SAAADI. This CDR3 is built from 13 residues. The CDR3 DNA reads as TGCGCCAGCAGTGAGGGGAGGCAAGAGACCCAGTACTTC. Encoded protein: CASSEGRQETQYF.

This clone was seen at least ten times. The CDR3 here is CASSDLAGGTDTQYF. The DNA of the CDR3 is TGTGCCAGCAGTGACTTAGCGGGGGGCACAGATACGCAGTATTTT. This sequence joins TRBV6-4 and TRBJ2-3; 9 nucleotides align to TRBD2. The trim removed 1 base at V and 1 base at J, leaving 0 bases unmatched. The germline gives CDR1 MRHNA, CDR2 SNTAGT. This CDR3 spans 15 amino acids.

The CDR3 coding sequence is TGTGCCAGCAGTTTGGGGGGACAGTCCTTCTATGGCTACACCTTC. As protein: CASSLGGQSFYGYTF. The chain is built from TRBV28 and TRBJ1-2; 7 bases are a match to TRBD1. The J segment lost 4 bases and the V segment lost 3 bases, leaving 8 bases of the junction unmatched. The CDR3 consists of 15 residues. Germline values: CDR1 MDHEN, CDR2 SYDVKM.

V is TRBV13 and J is TRBJ2-1; 9 nucleotides match TRBD2. This CDR3 is 17 amino acids long. From germline, CDR1 is PRHDT and CDR2 FYEKMQ (reference sequence). J was trimmed by 4 bases and V by 0 bases; bases with no gene match: 7. CDR3 bases: TGTGCCAGCAGCTTAGGGGCGGTAGCGGGAGCGTACAATGAGCAGTTCTTC. Protein: CASSLGAVAGAYNEQFF. Filled out from reference TRBV13 and TRBJ2-1, the complete variable domain reads AAGVIQSPRHLIKEKRETATLKCYPIPRHDTVYWYQQGPGQDPQFLISFYEKMQSDKGSIPDRFSAQQFSDYHSELNMSSLELGDSALYFCASSLGAVAGAYNEQFFGPGTRLTVL.

This chain joins TRBV6-5 and TRBJ2-1; a weak D match, TRBD1 (6 bases). Trimming stripped 5 bases from V and 8 bases from J, with 10 bases between. Germline CDR1 MNHEY, CDR2 SVGAGI. The CDR3 spans 12 residues. For the CDR3, the DNA is TGTGCCAGCAGTACACAGGGACATGAGCAGTTCTTC. It translates to CASSTQGHEQFF.

V gene TRBV10-3 combines with J gene TRBJ2-7, with D possibly TRBD1 on 7 matching bases. Trimming cost V 4 bases and J 0 bases, with 16 bases left between them. Germline-derived CDR1 and CDR2 are ENHRY and SYGVKD. The CDR3 has 16 residues. The CDR3 DNA follows: TGTGCCATCAGTGCGGAGGAGGGACAGAACTCCTACGAGCAGTACTTC. This encodes CAISAEEGQNSYEQYF.

The chain has TRBV6-5 and TRBJ1-3; perhaps TRBD1 as D (6 bases). CDR1 MNHEY and CDR2 SVGAGI come from the germline V gene. There are 15 residues in the CDR3. Trimming removed 7 bases from V and 4 bases from J, with 17 bases in between. CDR3: CASTRGRGGGNTIYF. The DNA for the CDR3 is TGTGCCAGCACCAGAGGGAGGGGGGGAGGAAACACCATATATTTT.

The chain is built from TRBV4-3 and TRBJ2-2, with D possibly TRBD1 on 6 matching bases. The CDR3 contains 14 residues. CDR1 and CDR2 from the germline V gene are LGHNA and YSLEER. V dropped 2 bases and J dropped 6 bases, with 10 bases sitting between them. The CDR3 loop reads CASSQSYRAGELFF. DNA of the CDR3: TGCGCCAGCAGCCAATCATACAGGGCCGGGGAGCTGTTTTTT.

The chain recombines TRBV3-1 (or the pseudogene TRBV3-2) with TRBJ1-6; D not resolved. With 4 bases removed from V and 7 bases from J, the gap between germline ends came to 8 bases. CDR3 length: 13 amino acids. CDR1 LGHDT and CDR2 YNNKEL come from the germline V gene (reference sequence). DNA for the CDR3: TGTGCCAGCAGCCCTTATAAAAATTCACCCCTCCACTTT. Protein: CASSPYKNSPLHF.

The chain couples TRBV12-3 or TRBV12-4 to TRBJ1-4; TRBD1 agrees at 8 bases. J lost 8 bases, V lost 5 bases, and 4 bases had no gene match. The length of the CDR3 is 13 residues. The DNA of the CDR3 is TGTGCCAGCAGTCTCCGGGACAGGGAAAAACTGTTTTTT. It yields the protein CASSLRDREKLFF.

The chain joins TRBV5-1 to TRBJ1-2, with 8 bases lining up with TRBD1. V trimming: 1 base; J trimming: 6 bases; junction bases outside the gene matches: 5. CDR1 is SGHRS, CDR2 YFSETQ, per germline. The CDR3 totals 14 residues. The CDR3 sequence is CASSLTGGTNGYTF. CDR3 DNA: TGCGCCAGCAGCTTGACAGGGGGAACTAATGGCTACACCTTC.

This clone was observed once. V is TRBV7-2 and J is TRBJ2-5; 9 bases are shared with TRBD2. The ends lost 5 bases at V and 5 bases at J; junction bases unmatched: 18. The CDR3 has 18 amino acids. Germline CDR1 SGHTA, CDR2 FQGNSA. CDR3 DNA sequence: TGTGCCAGCAGCGATAATAGAAATAGCGGGGGCATCGGGGAGACCCAGTACTTC. Protein sequence: CASSDNRNSGGIGETQYF.

The V call is TRBV3-1 (or the pseudogene TRBV3-2), the J call TRBJ2-2; TRBD1 might be the D (6 bases). Per germline, CDR1 LGHDT and CDR2 YNNKEL (reference sequence). Trimming removed 1 base at V and 0 bases at J, with 15 bases between. The CDR3 sequence is 18 residues long. CDR3 nucleotides: TGTGCCAGCAGCCAAGCGGGACAACGTTACCCGAACACCGGGGAGCTGTTTTTT. Residues: CASSQAGQRYPNTGELFF.

This clone was counted once. The V call is TRBV9, the J call TRBJ1-3, with D uncertain. The CDR3 runs to 14 residues. Per the germline V gene, CDR1 is SGDLS and CDR2 is YYNGEE. V was cut by 5 bases and J by 0 bases, with 9 bases left in between. The CDR3 protein is CASSGDFSGNTIYF. The CDR3 coding sequence is TGTGCCAGCAGTGGAGATTTCTCTGGAAACACCATATATTTT.

V usage is TRBV30 and J usage is TRBJ2-6; 11 bases are shared with TRBD1. With V trimmed by 4 bases and J by 0 bases, 5 bases remained unmatched. CDR3 length: 17 amino acids. The V gene's germline CDR1 is GTSNPN and CDR2 SVGIG (reference sequence). The CDR3 bases are TGTGCCTGGACCGGACAGGGGGCCGGCTCTGGGGCCAACGTCCTGACTTTC. This sequence encodes CAWTGQGAGSGANVLTF.

V is TRBV6-5 and J is TRBJ2-7; 7 nucleotides align to TRBD1. This CDR3 contains 13 residues. After removal of 6 bases from V and 6 bases from J, the junction contained 8 bases not matched to a gene. The germline V gene encodes CDR1 MNHEY and CDR2 SVGAGI. CDR3 nucleotide sequence: TGTGCCAGCAGGAGGCAGGGGGTCCGCGAGCAGTACTTC. This codes for CASRRQGVREQYF.

Only one count was recorded for this clone. The rearrangement links TRBV6-2 or TRBV6-3 to TRBJ1-2; 7 nucleotides align to TRBD1. Germline CDR1 is MNHEY and CDR2 is SVGEGT. V was pared by 6 bases and J by 4 bases, with 2 bases of the junction left unmatched. This CDR3 is built from 12 residues. CDR3 in DNA: TGTGCCAGCAGCGACAGGGTCTATGGCTACACCTTC. Amino acids: CASSDRVYGYTF.

V and J are TRBV6-5 and TRBJ1-1; D gene unclear. Trimming took off 8 bases at V and 1 base at J, with 8 bases between the two ends. CDR3 length: 12 residues. CDR1 is MNHEY, CDR2 SVGAGI, per germline. Here the CDR3 DNA reads TGTGCCAGCGGGCGGGGGAACACTGAAGCTTTCTTT. Its translation: CASGRGNTEAFF.

The rearrangement joins TRBV19 to TRBJ1-6; tentatively, D is TRBD1 (6 bases). With 5 bases removed from V and 7 bases from J, the gap between germline ends came to 18 bases. There are 16 residues in the CDR3. Looked up from germline, CDR1 is LNHDA and CDR2 is SQIVND (reference sequence). The CDR3 region has the DNA TGTGCCAGTAGTTCACGGACAGTTCCTCAGAATTCACCCCTCCACTTT. This gives the protein CASSSRTVPQNSPLHF.

The J gene is TRBJ2-1, the V gene TRBV28; a weak D match, TRBD2 (5 bases). The germline V gene has CDR1 MDHEN and CDR2 SYDVKM. This CDR3 has 13 amino acids. Trimming left V 8 bases short and J 4 bases short, with 12 bases between. This CDR3 reads CASEGVFYNEQFF. The CDR3 coding sequence is TGTGCCAGCGAGGGCGTCTTTTACAATGAGCAGTTCTTC.